This T cell receptor (beta chain) derives from a study of cytomegalovirus exposure and HLA in healthy donors. Study in general: There were fewer than 130 million unique TCR beta sequences, drawn from some 180 million T cells, in an earlier analysis. Regarding the study as a whole: Segments of the TCR beta V type were, in most cases, productive about 87% or about 30% of the time in an earlier analysis.

Germline CDR1 reads MNHEY; CDR2 reads SMNVEV (reference sequence). The CDR3 spans 14 residues. V gave up 5 bases and J gave up 4 bases; unmatched junction bases: 5. This clone was detected only a few times. Its specificity is unknown. PCR amplification relied on 60 Vbeta primers (plus 13 Jbeta primers). Here immunoSEQ multiplex PCR was the method, and the copy in TCRdb shows in-frame clones only, minus some. The sample shows some 160,000 clones, approximately 80% of them seen only once. The source is a man in his forties or fifties in good health and CMV-seropositive. Material for sequencing was PBMCs. The rearrangement links TRBV27 to TRBJ2-1; 7 bases line up with TRBD2. The CDR3 DNA sequence: TGTGCCAGCAGTGGGTGGGGGGGTTACAATGAGCAGTTCTTC. Protein product: CASSGWGGYNEQFF.